What follows describes a single T cell receptor (beta chain). The antigen is unknown. Clones were read by immunoSEQ multiplex PCR, and TCRdb kept only the in-frame ones, dropping some. The table has some 700,000 clones, about nine tenths seen once. The data were taken from a study of shared clonotypes between healthy human individuals. The study, taken as a whole, reports: When compared with the clonotypes that were shared by all four sorted-subset donors, the non-shared clonotypes turned out to have lower generation probabilities. Among a few donors, roughly 5% of naive CD4 clonotypes were found in common.

In germline, CDR1 is SGDLS, CDR2 YYNGEE. This CDR3 comprises 14 residues. The germline V and J ends were trimmed by 0 bases and 3 bases, with 10 bases remaining between them. This chain links TRBV9 with TRBJ2-7; D may be TRBD1 (6 bases). The sequence derives from a man younger than 30 in good health. Some clones in this sample may be carry-over from other donors' samples. Sequencing used memory CD8+ T cells from PBMCs. The subset: CD45RO+ cells pooled with CCR7-negative TemRA cells. CDR3 amino acids: CASSVGTDLYEQYF. CDR3 DNA: TGTGCCAGCAGCGTAGGGACAGACCTCTACGAGCAGTACTTC. Full variable domain (remainder filled in from reference TRBV9 and TRBJ2-7): DSGVTQTPKHLITATGQRVTLRCSPRSGDLSVYWYQQSLDQGLQFLIQYYNGEERAKGNILERFSAQQFPDLHSELNLSSLELGDSALYFCASSVGTDLYEQYFGPGTRLTVT.